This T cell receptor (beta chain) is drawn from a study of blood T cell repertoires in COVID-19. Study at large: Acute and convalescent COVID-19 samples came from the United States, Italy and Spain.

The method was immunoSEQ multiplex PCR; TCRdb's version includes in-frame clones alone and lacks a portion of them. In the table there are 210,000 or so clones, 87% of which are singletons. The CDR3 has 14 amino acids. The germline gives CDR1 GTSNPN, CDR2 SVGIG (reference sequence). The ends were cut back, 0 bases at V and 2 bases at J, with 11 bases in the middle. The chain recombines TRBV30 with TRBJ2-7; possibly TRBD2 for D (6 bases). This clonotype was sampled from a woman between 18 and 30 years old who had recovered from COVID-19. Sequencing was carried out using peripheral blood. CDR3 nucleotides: TGTGCCTGGAGTGTACGGGGCGGGACCTACGAGCAGTACTTC. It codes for CAWSVRGGTYEQYF.